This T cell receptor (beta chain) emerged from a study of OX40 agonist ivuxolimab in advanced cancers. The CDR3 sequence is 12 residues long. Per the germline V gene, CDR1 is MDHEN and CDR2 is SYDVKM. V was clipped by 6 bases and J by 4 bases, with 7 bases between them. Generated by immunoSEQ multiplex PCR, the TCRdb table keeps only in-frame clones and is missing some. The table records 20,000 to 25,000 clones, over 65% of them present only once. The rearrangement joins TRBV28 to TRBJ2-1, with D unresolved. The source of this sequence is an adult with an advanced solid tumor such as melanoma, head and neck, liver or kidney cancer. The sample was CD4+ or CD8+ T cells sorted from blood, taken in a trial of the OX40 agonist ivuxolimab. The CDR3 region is CASSHPYNEQFF. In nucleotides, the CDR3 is TGTGCCAGCAGCCATCCTTACAATGAGCAGTTCTTC.